The subject of this entry is one T cell receptor (beta chain). This receptor's antigen is unknown. The sample holds no much larger clone one base away, and base qualities are not on file. Every donor was a healthy Caucasian. The twin cohort consisted of three pairs of female monozygotic twins, all aged 18 to 29 years. Positive isolation kits from Invitrogen were used to isolate CD4+ and CD8+ T cell populations. The sample belongs to a study of identical twins (dated by TCRdb to 2015 to 2016). Concerning the study at large: TCR alpha and beta repertoires from monozygotic twins, unrelated adults of various ages and cord blood were deep-sequenced to test whether fetal clonotypes persist. To rule out contamination, the twin experiments were replicated at different times with different library preparation protocols. Beyond this particular receptor, the publication reports: Fewer insertions were carried by abundant cord blood beta clonotypes, a similar but weaker trend appeared in young adult naive repertoires, and no such trend appeared in memory repertoires. Out-of-frame TCR alpha sharing in monozygotic twins was systematically underestimated by recombination models, whereas sharing between unrelated individuals was in agreement with the recombination models. Zero-insertion analyses could be partly confounded by invariant T cells such as MAIT and iNKT, although diverse VJ usage argued against such confounding for most clonotypes. Compared with coincidental sharing between unrelated individuals, out-of-frame TCR alpha sequences shared between twins had an excess of sequences with low generation probability. In beta out-of-frame sequences, excess twin sharing was weaker, because having fewer shared sequences lowered the signal-to-noise ratio. Because the same donors could not be followed over many years, conclusions were based on cross-sectional statistical analysis.

The library relied on 5' RACE. Sequencing was performed on an Illumina HiSeq 2000. A universal primer binding site was added through template switching, and the final cDNA carried a unique molecular identifier so that TCR cDNA molecules could be counted accurately. First-strand cDNA for TCR alpha and beta chains was synthesized from specific primers in the conserved constant-segment region. To control for contamination, each cDNA library was double barcoded with a SMART-Mk sample barcode plus Illumina barcodes. TruSeq adapter sequences, together with Illumina sample barcodes, were added in two successive PCR steps. TCR alpha and beta cDNA libraries were sequenced on the Illumina HiSeq platform with custom primers. Per the authors' processing: MiGEC processed the raw reads to extract unique molecular identifiers, while MiXCR was used to determine the CDR3 positions. Recombination models were inferred per individual with the repgenHMM and IGoR tools using an EM algorithm. The analysis of shared clonotypes was done with the tcR package in R, with sharing normalized by the product of cloneset sizes. To study raw recombination without the effects of thymic and clonal selection, out-of-frame nonproductive sequences were analyzed. TCRdb handled the public reads itself, with Q25 trimming in fastp and clone calling in MiXCR, and kept productive beta chains. CDR3 protein duplicates are merged, each entry listing the most common genes and DNA. TCRdb's processing, not the authors', yielded these V and J calls. This sample comprises about 240,000 distinct CDR3 sequences, roughly 7.5% of them detected only once. The ten most abundant clones make up around 5.4% of the sample.

This sample was shared with a second study, whose subject was yellow fever vaccine responses in identical twins. The second investigation adds: The authors reported that the T cell response to vaccination in identical twins appeared partly convergent and partly personalized. In identical twins, the study followed T cell clones that responded to the vaccine with precision.

The specimen was CD8+ T cells sorted from blood. This receptor was taken from a woman under 30 in good health.

The bases read TGTGCCAGCAGTGAAGAAGGTGGGGGGTTGGGGGAGACCCAGTACTTC. The resulting protein is CASSEEGGGLGETQYF. Recombination joined TRBV6-1 with TRBJ2-5, and TRBD2 may be the D gene, going by 6 matching bases. Its CDR3 holds 16 amino acids, cysteine through phenylalanine. Only the CDR3 DNA stays, 48 bases, in frame from base 1. V is cut by 1 base and J by 5 bases, and the space between the germline ends is 17 bases. CDR1 is given as MNHNS and CDR2 as SASEGT, both from the germline V gene.